Below, 22 T cell receptor beta chains from the same sample are listed, as sequenced in a study of Ad26.COV2.S vaccination and SARS-CoV-2 variants. The repertoire was sequenced with immunoSEQ multiplex PCR; TCRdb's copy has only in-frame clones and lacks some. The profile shows about half a million clones, 70% to 90% of them singletons. Treatment of the sample: about 20 received Ad26.COV2.S at low or high dose, single or two shots; 5 received placebo; per-sample allocation not given. Repertoires come from day 63 after the first vaccine or placebo injection. Sequences were derived from peripheral blood, sampled in a trial of Ad26.COV2.S vaccine versus placebo. These receptors were obtained from a person aged 18-60 years who received the Ad26.COV2.S COVID-19 vaccine or a placebo.

This clone was detected only once. The chain joins TRBV7-3 to TRBJ2-1, with 10 bases aligning to TRBD1. CDR1 is SGHTA, CDR2 FQGTGA, per germline. This CDR3 has 14 residues. The ends lost 5 bases at V and 6 bases at J; junction bases unmatched: 4. CDR3 sequence reads: CASSPRQGANEQFF. CDR3 coding DNA: TGTGCCAGCAGCCCCAGACAGGGGGCCAATGAGCAGTTCTTC.

This clone was observed a few times. The gene calls are TRBV27 and TRBJ1-2; D is undetermined. The CDR3 is 13 residues long. CDR1 and CDR2 (germline): MNHEY, SMNVEV (reference sequence). Trimming cost V 3 bases and J 7 bases, with 12 bases left between them. The CDR3 reads CASSFTAGGGYTF. The CDR3 DNA sequence: TGTGCCAGCAGTTTTACCGCGGGCGGTGGCTACACCTTC.

The chain is built from TRBV2 and TRBJ2-1; TRBD2 aligns across 10 bases. J was trimmed by 4 bases and V by 7 bases; bases with no gene match: 4. This CDR3 has 14 residues. Germline assignment: CDR1 SNHLY and CDR2 FYNNEI. The CDR3 loop reads CASKSGGAYNEQFF. The CDR3 DNA reads as TGTGCCAGCAAAAGCGGGGGGGCTTACAATGAGCAGTTCTTC.

This sequence joins TRBV28 and TRBJ2-1; 14 bases are a match to TRBD2. CDR1 is MDHEN and CDR2 is SYDVKM in the germline V gene. This CDR3 is 16 amino acids long. J lost 9 bases, V lost 6 bases, and 10 bases had no gene match. CDR3 DNA sequence: TGTGCCAGCAGCCCAACGGGACTAGCGGGAGTACCTGAGCAGTTCTTC. This translates into CASSPTGLAGVPEQFF.

This chain uses TRBV9 with TRBJ2-7, with 9 nucleotides matching TRBD1. Germline V gives CDR1 SGDLS, CDR2 YYNGEE. With V trimmed by 0 bases and J by 5 bases, 6 bases remained unmatched. The CDR3 is 15 residues long. CDR3 sequence reads: CASSVGGQGFNEQYF. CDR3 nucleotides: TGTGCCAGCAGCGTAGGTGGACAGGGGTTCAACGAGCAGTACTTC.

This clone was observed a handful of times. V usage is TRBV6-5 and J usage is TRBJ1-6; 7 bases are shared with TRBD1. This CDR3 spans 15 amino acids. The J segment lost 9 bases and the V segment lost 5 bases, leaving 10 bases of the junction unmatched. CDR1 is MNHEY, CDR2 SVGAGI, per germline. CDR3 nucleotide sequence: TGTGCCAGCAGTAGCTGGACAGGTGGTGGTTCACCCCTCCACTTT. Protein sequence: CASSSWTGGGSPLHF.

The chain uses TRBV27 and TRBJ2-3; D gene ambiguous. CDR3 length: 12 residues. Germline V gives CDR1 MNHEY, CDR2 SMNVEV (reference sequence). V was pared by 7 bases and J by 5 bases, with 10 bases between. The CDR3 nucleotides are TGTGCCAGCACCTCGGGCCGAGATACGCAGTATTTT. It is translated as CASTSGRDTQYF.

The J gene is TRBJ2-7, the V gene TRBV28; TRBD1 aligns across 8 bases. The CDR3 consists of 14 residues. Unmatched junction bases numbered 6, after V lost 5 bases and J lost 3 bases. Germline V lookup: CDR1 MDHEN, CDR2 SYDVKM. This CDR3 reads CASSGGTGFYEQYF. The CDR3 DNA reads TGTGCCAGCAGTGGGGGGACAGGCTTCTACGAGCAGTACTTC. The variable domain in full, with the rest retrieved from reference TRBV28 and TRBJ2-7, is DVKVTQSSRYLVKRTGEKVFLECVQDMDHENMFWYRQDPGLGLRLIYFSYDVKMKEKGDIPEGYSVSREKKERFSLILESASTNQTSMYLCASSGGTGFYEQYFGPGTRLTVT.

This clone has more than one count but fewer than ten. This chain uses TRBV29-1 with TRBJ1-1; D is uncertain. V lost 6 bases and J 1 base, leaving 6 bases between the germline ends. Germline V gene lookup returns CDR1 SQVTM and CDR2 ANQGSEA. CDR3 length: 11 amino acids. The CDR3 DNA follows: TGCAGCGTGGTTACGAACACTGAAGCTTTCTTT. Translated: CSVVTNTEAFF.

The V call is TRBV18, the J call TRBJ2-7, with TRBD2 matching over 12 bases. This CDR3 region has 16 residues. Germline V gene lookup returns CDR1 KGHSH and CDR2 LQKENI. V was pared by 4 bases and J by 0 bases, with 4 bases of the junction left unmatched. The CDR3 loop reads CASSLGLAGLSYEQYF. Here the CDR3 DNA reads TGTGCCAGCTCACTAGGACTAGCGGGGCTCTCCTACGAGCAGTACTTC.

V gene TRBV2 combines with J gene TRBJ2-5; D gene uncertain. Between the trimmed V and J ends, which lost 2 bases and 9 bases, there was a span of 22 bases. CDR3 length: 16 amino acids. Per the germline V gene, CDR1 is SNHLY and CDR2 is FYNNEI. CDR3 sequence reads: CASSEQYAETARSQYF. The CDR3 DNA is TGTGCCAGCAGTGAACAATACGCCGAAACAGCCCGGTCCCAGTACTTC.

This chain joins TRBV5-1 and TRBJ2-5; TRBD1 matches at 8 bases. Germline V gene lookup returns CDR1 SGHRS and CDR2 YFSETQ. J was trimmed by 2 bases and V by 2 bases; bases with no gene match: 8. The CDR3 is 16 residues long. The CDR3 DNA reads as TGCGCCAGCAGCTTTCAGGGGGCCCCTATACAAGAGACCCAGTACTTC. Its translation: CASSFQGAPIQETQYF.

CDR3 DNA: TGTGCCAGCAGTTTACTCCCTGGACAGGGTAGGAATGAGCAGTTCTTC. It specifies CASSLLPGQGRNEQFF. The chain has TRBV27 and TRBJ2-1; the match to TRBD1 covers 8 bases. Germline CDR1 reads MNHEY; CDR2 reads SMNVEV (reference sequence). With 2 bases clipped from V and 7 bases from J, the junction kept 10 bases outside the gene matches. The CDR3 extends over 16 amino acids.

The CDR3 DNA reads as TGTGCCAGCAGGCGCCAGTACAATGAGCAGTTCTTC. This sequence encodes CASRRQYNEQFF. The rearrangement joins TRBV7-9 to TRBJ2-1, with D hard to call. This CDR3 spans 12 amino acids. Trimming removed 6 bases from V and 4 bases from J, with 7 bases in between. Germline-derived CDR1 and CDR2 are SEHNR and FQNEAQ (reference sequence).

The V gene is TRBV6-2 or TRBV6-3, the J gene TRBJ1-1; tentatively, D is TRBD1 (5 bases). CDR1 MNHEY and CDR2 SVGEGT come from the germline V gene. The CDR3 is 13 amino acids. The germline V and J ends were trimmed by 0 bases and 8 bases, with 10 bases remaining between them. DNA for the CDR3: TGTGCCAGCAGTTACTCCGACAGAACAGAAGCTTTCTTT. It is translated as CASSYSDRTEAFF.

The sample holds one count of this clone. The V and J genes are TRBV19 and TRBJ2-1; 9 bases are a match to TRBD1. Losses at the gene ends were 5 bases for V and 6 bases for J; bases not matched to a gene: 5. Per the germline V gene, CDR1 is LNHDA and CDR2 is SQIVND (reference sequence). The CDR3 sequence is 14 residues long. CDR3 residues: CASSAGTGFNEQFF. The CDR3 DNA sequence: TGTGCCAGTAGTGCCGGGACAGGGTTCAATGAGCAGTTCTTC.

Here the CDR3 DNA reads TGTGCCAGCAGCCAAGATCGACGGCAGGGCAACTATGGCTACACCTTC. Protein sequence: CASSQDRRQGNYGYTF. The rearrangement joins TRBV3-1 (or the pseudogene TRBV3-2) to TRBJ1-2; maybe TRBD1 (5 bases). The CDR3 spans 16 residues. Germline V lookup: CDR1 LGHDT, CDR2 YNNKEL (reference sequence). Trimming removed 0 bases from V and 2 bases from J, with 13 bases in between.

In its sample, this clone was seen once. V and J are TRBV6-4 and TRBJ1-2; D is undetermined. This CDR3 is built from 13 residues. Germline CDR1 and CDR2: MRHNA and SNTAGT. The V gene lost 6 bases and the J gene lost 8 bases, with 16 bases spanning the gap. The CDR3 loop is CASSNTPGYGYTF. The CDR3 coding sequence is TGTGCCAGCAGCAACACACCGGGCTACGGCTACACCTTC.

The chain joins TRBV11-1 to TRBJ2-7; 10 nucleotides agree with TRBD1. J lost 6 bases, V lost 2 bases, and 7 bases had no gene match. Germline V gene data show CDR1 as SGHAT and CDR2 as FQDESV (reference sequence). CDR3 length: 15 amino acids. The chain's CDR3 is CASSLSGQGVAEQYF. The CDR3 DNA sequence: TGTGCCAGCAGCTTAAGCGGACAGGGGGTAGCCGAGCAGTACTTC. Filled out from reference TRBV11-1 and TRBJ2-7, the complete variable domain reads EAEVAQSPRYKITEKSQAVAFWCDPISGHATLYWYRQILGQGPELLVQFQDESVVDDSQLPKDRFSAERLKGVDSTLKIQPAELGDSAMYLCASSLSGQGVAEQYFGPGTRLTVT.

This clone has more than one count but fewer than ten. The chain combines TRBV2 with TRBJ2-7, with TRBD1 matching 9 bases. CDR1 and CDR2 from the germline V gene are SNHLY and FYNNEI. The CDR3 runs to 12 residues. J gave up 6 bases and V 8 bases, and 5 bases lay outside the gene matches. In nucleotides, the CDR3 is TGTGCCAGCGCCGGACAGGGGACCGAGCAGTACTTC. Translation: CASAGQGTEQYF.

The chain employs TRBV6-5 and TRBJ1-2, with D possibly matching TRBD1 (5 bases). Trimming took off 6 bases at V and 7 bases at J, with 15 bases between the two ends. Germline CDR1 is MNHEY and CDR2 is SVGAGI. The CDR3 has 13 amino acids. The CDR3 nucleotides read TGTGCCAGCAGCATACAGGAGGGGACTGGCTACACCTTC. Its protein product is CASSIQEGTGYTF.

CDR3 protein: CASSQDGLLWYF. The CDR3 DNA follows: TGTGCCAGCAGCCAAGACGGACTTCTCTGGTACTTC. The chain carries TRBV3-1 (or the pseudogene TRBV3-2) and TRBJ2-7; tentatively, D is TRBD2 (5 bases). Germline V lookup: CDR1 LGHDT, CDR2 YNNKEL (reference sequence). V lost 0 bases and J 12 bases, leaving 12 bases between the germline ends. This CDR3 is built from 12 residues.